This T cell receptor (beta chain) was obtained from a study of T cell responses to AZD1222 COVID-19 vaccine. Produced via immunoSEQ multiplex PCR; TCRdb's table is partial and in-frame only. The sample includes 150,000 to 200,000 clones, less than 90% of them seen just once. The CDR3 loop spans 15 amino acids. The germline V and J ends were trimmed by 5 bases and 2 bases, with 16 bases remaining between them. Germline CDR1 is MNHEY and CDR2 is SMNVEV (reference sequence). The TCR sequence derives from an adult in good health. This specimen was peripheral blood, taken on day 0 of AZD1222 vaccination. The V call is TRBV27, the J call TRBJ2-7, with unresolved D. Here the CDR3 reads CASSLSWSPTYEQYF. The CDR3 region has the DNA TGTGCCAGCAGTCTCTCCTGGAGCCCTACCTACGAGCAGTACTTC.